A selection of T cell receptor beta chains follows, all from one sample in a study of T-cell memory formation after mild COVID-19. Using its own MiXCR run on the 5' RACE reads, TCRdb lists one record per CDR3 protein. Of about 470,000 distinct CDR3 sequences in the sample, more than 20% were seen once. Sequenced sample: PBMCs or a T cell subset sorted from them (not recorded which). The source of these receptors is an adult woman who had mild COVID-19 (a few samples of this study predate the infection). Cell type and time point are not known. Each CDR3 is given with its conserved first and last residue.

j_call | v_call | cdr3_aa
TRBJ2-1 | TRBV18 | CASSPAGLAVNNEQFF
TRBJ1-1 | TRBV6-1 | CASSVRVAFF
TRBJ2-3 | TRBV7-2 | CASSPGGRGIDTQYF
TRBJ2-3 | TRBV20-1 | CSASRLAGFFAGDTQYF
TRBJ1-1 | TRBV4-3 | CASSQDPRRGINTEAFF
TRBJ2-2 | TRBV7-3 | CASSSGSRANTGELFF
TRBJ2-5 | TRBV7-6 | CASSPNLQETQYF
TRBJ1-2 | TRBV6-2/TRBV6-3 | CASSYRVEDGYTF
TRBJ2-1 | TRBV9 | CASSVGGGLNHNEQFF
TRBJ2-3 | TRBV7-2 | CASSLGTSGGSGRTQYF
TRBJ2-5 | TRBV12-3/TRBV12-4 | CASSLLASKETQYF
TRBJ2-1 | TRBV5-1 | CASSLERVNEQFF
TRBJ2-2 | TRBV12-3/TRBV12-4 | CASSPVWDRRYTGELFF
TRBJ1-5 | TRBV6-6 | CASSYRDSNQPQHF
TRBJ2-7 | TRBV6-5 | CASSYSSDYEQYF
TRBJ2-3 | TRBV3-1 | CASSQSGTTLLSTDTQYF
TRBJ2-7 | TRBV12-3/TRBV12-4 | CASSFGGPSYEQYF
TRBJ1-2 | TRBV30 | CAWSVPGAVNYGYTF
TRBJ1-1 | TRBV4-1 | CASSQMRARDTEAFF
TRBJ2-2 | TRBV7-9 | CASSPDRGRLENTGELFF
TRBJ2-7 | TRBV5-1 | CASGSDPTAYEQYF
TRBJ2-5 | TRBV3-1 | CASSQRGQRETQYF
TRBJ1-1 | TRBV29-1 | CSVDGDTIGWSEAFF
TRBJ1-2 | TRBV12-3/TRBV12-4 | CASSPPGQGGYTF
TRBJ2-7 | TRBV15 | CATSRDQLDRTLYEQYF
TRBJ1-1 | TRBV5-6 | CASSLALQGRTEAFF
TRBJ1-1 | TRBV6-5 | CASSFQGPYMNTEAFF
TRBJ2-7 | TRBV25-1 | CASMRGPRGTGSYEQYF
TRBJ2-7 | TRBV28 | CATDRGSYEQYF
TRBJ2-2 | TRBV6-2/TRBV6-3 | CASTGQGTTGELFF
TRBJ1-1 | TRBV5-1 | CASSLGHRNTEAFF
TRBJ2-7 | TRBV7-9 | CASSLSGGPDEQYF
TRBJ1-1 | TRBV7-3 | CASSLDIYTEAFF
TRBJ1-2 | TRBV7-9 | CASSLAVAGPRDYGYTF
TRBJ2-5 | TRBV5-1 | CASSQTGAETQYF
TRBJ2-7 | TRBV29-1 | CSVEEGGSPFEQYF
TRBJ2-7 | TRBV15 | CSTSRDFRSRPVSYEQYF
TRBJ1-1 | TRBV30 | CAWSANRGDTEAFF
TRBJ1-2 | TRBV10-3 | CAIREAMGQGGYTF
TRBJ1-2 | TRBV5-1 | CASSPQGGGYTF
TRBJ2-5 | TRBV2 | CASTNMGETQYF
TRBJ1-2 | TRBV20-1 | CSAKDDGYTF
TRBJ2-7 | TRBV18 | CASSDWDSISYEQYF
TRBJ2-7 | TRBV5-1 | CASSNHPPYEQYF
TRBJ1-1 | TRBV6-5 | CASIPSGLMNTEAFF
TRBJ2-7 | TRBV29-1 | CSVEVGDEQYF
TRBJ2-3 | TRBV7-2 | CASSGINSGGTDTQYF
TRBJ2-7 | TRBV7-8 | CASSPTGTGNEQYF
TRBJ2-6 | TRBV12-3/TRBV12-4 | CASSPDRVPGANVLTF
TRBJ2-7 | TRBV2 | CASSSQGRGSYEQYF
TRBJ2-7 | TRBV7-8 | CASSARQGKSYEQYF
TRBJ1-4 | TRBV5-1 | CASSLSLSGDEKLFF
TRBJ2-3 | TRBV28 | CASSVHQRGGRDTQYF